This T cell receptor beta chain was sequenced in a study of T cells in Graves' hyperthyroidism and ophthalmopathy. The overall study: Peripheral blood was drawn at first diagnosis, prior to all treatment. Broader study findings: The model made its ophthalmopathy prediction, and onset followed a median approximately six months later.

CDR3 size: 14 residues. V lost 3 bases and J lost 3; bases outside the gene matches: 1. Germline CDR1 is KGHSH and CDR2 is LQKENI. This clonotype was recorded at least ten times. What it binds is not known. TCR beta CDR3 regions were amplified from RNA. Initially, a first-round RT-PCR of the TCR CDR3 employed the HTBI primer set. TCRdb ran MiXCR on the multiplex PCR reads and lists one entry per CDR3 protein. The table includes 460,000 or so distinct CDR3 sequences, about an eighth detected once. This chain links TRBV18 with TRBJ1-4; 7 bases agree with TRBD1. The receptor's source is a woman between 18 and 30 years old with Graves' hyperthyroidism. The sequenced sample was blood. Here the CDR3 reads CASSPGTANEKLFF. CDR3 DNA: TGTGCCAGCTCACCCGGGACAGCTAATGAAAAACTGTTTTTT.